The T cell receptor (beta chain) under discussion was sequenced for a study of T cells in Graves' hyperthyroidism and ophthalmopathy. The CDR3 has 14 amino acids. CDR1 is SQVTM and CDR2 is ANQGSEA in the germline V gene. V shed 2 bases and J shed 3 bases, with 11 bases lying between them. Orbital computed tomography and thyroid ultrasound, together with serum TRAb and thyroxine and clinical symptoms, were used for diagnoses. PBMCs were collected from a 10 ml volume of fresh peripheral blood. TCR beta CDR3 region amplification was performed from RNA transcripts. Researchers ran a first-round RT-PCR on the TCR CDR3 using the HTBI primer set. MiXCR was run by TCRdb on the multiplex PCR reads, yielding one entry per CDR3 protein. The data show around 340,000 distinct CDR3 sequences, about 18% seen once.

V gene TRBV29-1 combines with J gene TRBJ1-3, with D unclear. The source material was blood. This clonotype was sampled from a woman between 25 and 40 years old with Graves' hyperthyroidism that later progressed to Graves' ophthalmopathy. The CDR3 is CSVESAGHGNTIYF. The DNA for the CDR3 is TGCAGCGTTGAATCCGCCGGGCATGGAAACACCATATATTTT.